One and the same sample provided the 26 T cell receptor beta chains below, sequenced in a study of vaccination and CD4 T cells after COVID-19. Treatment noted: roughly 10-day PBMC culture with coronavirus spike peptide pools or control peptides (ViraFEST assay). Sequence data for DNA of cultured CD4+ T cells were generated by the Oncomine TCR Beta short-read assay. TCRdb passed the PCR reads through MiXCR, listing each CDR3 protein once. The table lists 5,700 or so distinct CDR3 sequences, 48% of them singletons, with 30% to 40% in the top ten. What these receptors recognize is not known. The specimen sequenced was CD4+ T cells from blood, cultured in vitro. The receptors shown here come from a human donor who had recovered from COVID-19.

The chain recombines TRBV20-1 with TRBJ1-2; TRBD1 might be the D (6 bases). The CDR3 contains 15 residues. Germline values: CDR1 DFQATT, CDR2 SNEGSKA (reference sequence). Trimming removed 1 base from V and 5 bases from J, with 17 bases in between. The CDR3 region is CSARVTGTPVYGYTF. The CDR3 nucleotides read TGCAGTGCTAGAGTTACCGGGACACCAGTTTATGGCTACACCTTC.

This clonotype turned up a few times. The chain joins TRBV7-3 to TRBJ2-5; tentatively, D is TRBD2 (5 bases). V was shortened by 2 bases and J by 3 bases, with 7 bases between the two germline ends. The CDR3 has 13 amino acids. From germline, CDR1 is SGHTA and CDR2 FQGTGA. The CDR3: CASSLAREETQYF. In DNA form, the CDR3 reads TGTGCCAGCAGCTTAGCGCGGGAAGAGACCCAGTACTTC.

The gene calls are TRBV7-3 and TRBJ2-6, with 8 bases aligning to TRBD1. Germline V gives CDR1 SGHTA, CDR2 FQGTGA. This CDR3 has 18 amino acids. With 5 bases clipped from V and 0 bases from J, the junction kept 9 bases outside the gene matches. CDR3: CASSPKGQAYSGANVLTF. As DNA, the CDR3 is TGTGCCAGCAGCCCCAAGGGACAGGCCTACTCTGGGGCCAACGTCCTGACTTTC.

This clonotype was observed a handful of times. V and J are TRBV4-1 and TRBJ1-5; 7 bases fit TRBD1. Germline CDR1 and CDR2: MGHRA and YSYEKL. Unmatched junction bases numbered 4, after V lost 1 base and J lost 4 bases. The CDR3 extends over 15 amino acids. The CDR3, as DNA: TGCGCCAGCAGCCAAGGGACAGGACCGAATCAGCCCCAGCATTTT. Residues: CASSQGTGPNQPQHF.

This clonotype appeared once. This chain joins TRBV9 and TRBJ2-1; perhaps TRBD2 as D (6 bases). Germline lookup yields CDR1 SGDLS and CDR2 YYNGEE. The CDR3 consists of 14 residues. The V gene lost 0 bases and the J gene lost 4 bases, with 8 bases spanning the gap. The CDR3 DNA is TGTGCCAGCAGCGTAGCGGGGGTATACAATGAGCAGTTCTTC. It codes for CASSVAGVYNEQFF.

The V and J genes are TRBV5-4 and TRBJ2-3, with 7 bases lining up with TRBD2. With 3 bases clipped from V and 2 bases from J, the junction kept 6 bases outside the gene matches. The CDR3 runs 15 residues. Germline lookup yields CDR1 SGHNT and CDR2 YYREEE (reference sequence). CDR3 in amino acids: CASSYAGEPTDTQYF. The DNA of the CDR3 is TGTGCCAGCAGCTACGCGGGGGAACCCACAGATACGCAGTATTTT.

J is TRBJ1-2 and V is TRBV11-3; 7 bases line up with TRBD1. V lost 5 bases, J lost 8 bases, and 11 bases stayed unmatched. The germline gives CDR1 SGHNT, CDR2 YENEEA. The length of the CDR3 is 14 residues. The CDR3 spells CASSENRAGGGYTF. The CDR3, as DNA: TGTGCCAGCAGCGAAAACCGGGCAGGGGGAGGCTACACCTTC. The variable domain in full, with the rest retrieved from reference TRBV11-3 and TRBJ1-2, is EAGVVQSPRYKIIEKKQPVAFWCNPISGHNTLYWYLQNLGQGPELLIRYENEEAVDDSQLPKDRFSAERLKGVDSTLKIQPAELGDSAVYLCASSENRAGGGYTFGSGTRLTVV.

This clonotype appeared a single time. The chain has TRBV5-1 and TRBJ2-7; D tentatively reads TRBD1 or TRBD2 (5 bases each). CDR1 SGHRS and CDR2 YFSETQ come from the germline V gene. There are 14 residues in the CDR3. Between the trimmed V and J ends, which lost 1 base and 2 bases, there was a span of 10 bases. Here the CDR3 DNA reads TGCGCCAGCAGCTTGTATACGGGACCCTACGAGCAGTACTTC. Protein sequence: CASSLYTGPYEQYF.

The CDR3, as DNA: TGTGCCAGCAGCCGGAGCCTCCAAGAGACCCAGTACTTC. The encoded protein is CASSRSLQETQYF. The chain recombines TRBV7-9 with TRBJ2-5; D is unresolved. The CDR3 sequence is 13 residues long. Germline CDR1 SEHNR, CDR2 FQNEAQ (reference sequence). V lost 5 bases and J lost 1, with 8 bases in between.

The chain combines TRBV11-2 with TRBJ2-1; D is ambiguous. V lost 1 base, J lost 13 bases, and 8 bases lay in between. The germline V gene has CDR1 SGHAT and CDR2 FQNNGV. The CDR3 is made up of 11 amino acids. The CDR3 nucleotides read TGTGCCAGCAGCTTAGGGGTACGACAGTTCTTC. It encodes CASSLGVRQFF. Drawing the rest from reference TRBV11-2 and TRBJ2-1, the complete variable domain is EAGVAQSPRYKIIEKRQSVAFWCNPISGHATLYWYQQILGQGPKLLIQFQNNGVVDDSQLPKDRFSAERLKGVDSTLKIQPAKLEDSAVYLCASSLGVRQFFGPGTRLTVL.

The J gene is TRBJ2-3, the V gene TRBV20-1; D unclear. The CDR3 runs 15 residues. V was trimmed by 1 base and J by 2 bases, leaving 13 bases between them. Germline loops: CDR1 DFQATT, CDR2 SNEGSKA (reference sequence). Written as DNA, the CDR3 is TGCAGTGCTAGAGCCCCTGCATTAAACACAGATACGCAGTATTTT. It encodes CSARAPALNTDTQYF.

The CDR3 nucleotides read TGTGCCAGCAGTTACATTAGCGGGGGTGGTGAGACCCAGTACTTC. Protein: CASSYISGGGETQYF. The V and J genes are TRBV2 and TRBJ2-5, with 9 bases lining up with TRBD2. The J segment lost 5 bases and the V segment lost 5 bases, leaving 9 bases of the junction unmatched. Germline CDR1 SNHLY, CDR2 FYNNEI. The CDR3 length is 15 residues.

The chain employs TRBV11-1 and TRBJ1-1, with no clear D. This CDR3 is 13 amino acids long. CDR1 and CDR2 from the germline V gene are SGHAT and FQDESV (reference sequence). V was cut by 3 bases and J by 1 base, with 6 bases left in between. In nucleotides, the CDR3 is TGTGCCAGCAGCTTTCAGGCGAACACTGAAGCTTTCTTT. Amino acid sequence: CASSFQANTEAFF.

This clonotype occurred a few times. The chain uses TRBV20-1 and TRBJ1-2; no definite D call. Germline V gene sequence: CDR1 DFQATT, CDR2 SNEGSKA (reference sequence). Trimming stripped 6 bases from V and 1 base from J, with 15 bases between. The CDR3 runs 14 residues. Here the CDR3 reads CSAVGRYINYGYTF. CDR3 coding DNA: TGCAGTGCGGTTGGACGGTATATTAACTATGGCTACACCTTC.

In this sample, this clonotype is medium-sized. V usage is TRBV20-1 and J usage is TRBJ2-3; the D is unclear. The CDR3 sequence is 12 residues long. The V gene's germline CDR1 is DFQATT and CDR2 SNEGSKA (reference sequence). V was trimmed by 0 bases and J by 3 bases, leaving 4 bases between them. Written as DNA, the CDR3 is TGCAGTGCTAGAGATGGTACAGATACGCAGTATTTT. This sequence encodes CSARDGTDTQYF.

The rearrangement joins TRBV20-1 to TRBJ2-3, with TRBD2 matching 16 bases. With V trimmed by 5 bases and J by 4 bases, 9 bases remained unmatched. The CDR3 is 17 amino acids. Germline V CDR1 and CDR2: DFQATT, SNEGSKA (reference sequence). CDR3 sequence (DNA): TGCAGTGCTGGGGGGACTAGCGGGAGGGCCCCCCCAGATACGCAGTATTTT. Its translation: CSAGGTSGRAPPDTQYF.

This clonotype was counted between two and nine times. The V call is TRBV20-1, the J call TRBJ1-3; 9 nucleotides align to TRBD1. The V segment lost 5 bases and the J segment 7 bases; nucleotides outside the gene matches: 9. The CDR3 is 14 amino acids. In germline, CDR1 is DFQATT, CDR2 SNEGSKA (reference sequence). In nucleotides, the CDR3 is TGCAGTGCTCTACAGGGGGCTCTAGGCAACACCATATATTTT. The encoded protein is CSALQGALGNTIYF.

Only a few counts were recorded for this clonotype. The chain carries TRBV27 and TRBJ2-7, with no clear D. CDR3 length equals 18 residues. Trimming took 5 bases from V and 0 from J, leaving 23 bases between them. Germline CDR1 MNHEY, CDR2 SMNVEV (reference sequence). CDR3: CASSLSRASSVNSYEQYF. The CDR3 bases are TGTGCCAGCAGTCTCTCCCGCGCCTCTTCGGTTAACTCCTACGAGCAGTACTTC.

This clonotype appeared a few times. V gene TRBV5-4 combines with J gene TRBJ1-6; possibly TRBD1 for D (6 bases). Between the trimmed V and J ends, which lost 5 bases and 7 bases, there was a span of 16 bases. The CDR3 totals 15 residues. Germline V gene lookup returns CDR1 SGHNT and CDR2 YYREEE (reference sequence). The DNA of the CDR3 is TGTGCCAGCAGTATTGAACAGGGTAACAATTCACCCCTCCACTTT. Translating it yields CASSIEQGNNSPLHF.

This clonotype was seen a few times. The chain recombines TRBV11-3 with TRBJ2-7, with a tentative D call TRBD2 (5 bases). V gave up 3 bases and J gave up 1 base, with 7 bases separating them. This CDR3 spans 13 amino acids. Germline CDR1 and CDR2: SGHNT and YENEEA. CDR3: CASSFGESYEQYF. The CDR3 region has the DNA TGTGCCAGCAGCTTCGGGGAATCCTACGAGCAGTACTTC.

CDR3 loop: CAGRGLPECSYEQYF. The CDR3 DNA reads TGTGCCGGACGGGGCCTCCCGGAGTGCTCCTACGAGCAGTACTTC. The genes are TRBV11-3 and TRBJ2-7; either TRBD1 or TRBD2 may fit D (5 bases each). From germline, CDR1 is SGHNT and CDR2 YENEEA. The CDR3 length is 15 residues. With 11 bases removed from V and 0 bases from J, the gap between germline ends came to 20 bases.

The chain has TRBV20-1 and TRBJ2-1; 11 bases align to TRBD2. With 1 base clipped from V and 4 bases from J, the junction kept 12 bases outside the gene matches. CDR1 DFQATT and CDR2 SNEGSKA come from the germline V gene (reference sequence). CDR3 length: 18 residues. This CDR3 reads CSARVGSSGGATYNEQFF. The CDR3 DNA sequence: TGCAGTGCTAGAGTGGGTAGTAGCGGGGGGGCCACGTACAATGAGCAGTTCTTC.

This chain uses TRBV7-2 with TRBJ2-5; 11 bases align to TRBD2. The CDR3 is 15 amino acids. Per the germline V gene, CDR1 is SGHTA and CDR2 is FQGNSA. J lost 1 base, V lost 5 bases, and 3 bases had no gene match. CDR3 nucleotides: TGTGCCAGCAGCCTCACTAGCGGGAGCCAAGAGACCCAGTACTTC. Its translation is CASSLTSGSQETQYF.

The V and J genes are TRBV20-1 and TRBJ2-3, with a weak D call TRBD1 (5 bases). CDR1 is DFQATT and CDR2 is SNEGSKA in the germline V gene (reference sequence). The CDR3 spans 14 residues. V was shortened by 0 bases and J by 4 bases, with 11 bases between the two germline ends. The CDR3 coding sequence is TGCAGTGCTAGAGAAGGGGTTAGAGCAGATACGCAGTATTTT. Its translation is CSAREGVRADTQYF.

In its sample, this clonotype was seen a few times. CDR3 in DNA: TGTGCCAGCCGAGGACAGGAGTACTATGGCTACACCTTC. Translated: CASRGQEYYGYTF. This chain connects TRBV2 to TRBJ1-2; TRBD1 agrees at 7 bases. After removal of 8 bases from V and 3 bases from J, the junction contained 6 bases not matched to a gene. CDR3 length: 13 residues. The germline V gene has CDR1 SNHLY and CDR2 FYNNEI.

The chain has TRBV7-9 and TRBJ1-5; TRBD1 agrees at 10 bases. Unmatched junction bases numbered 7, after V lost 5 bases and J lost 0 bases. Per germline, CDR1 SEHNR and CDR2 FQNEAQ (reference sequence). The CDR3 is 17 amino acids. This CDR3 is CASSTDRGTYSNQPQHF. DNA for the CDR3: TGTGCCAGCAGCACGGACAGGGGGACGTATAGCAATCAGCCCCAGCATTTT.